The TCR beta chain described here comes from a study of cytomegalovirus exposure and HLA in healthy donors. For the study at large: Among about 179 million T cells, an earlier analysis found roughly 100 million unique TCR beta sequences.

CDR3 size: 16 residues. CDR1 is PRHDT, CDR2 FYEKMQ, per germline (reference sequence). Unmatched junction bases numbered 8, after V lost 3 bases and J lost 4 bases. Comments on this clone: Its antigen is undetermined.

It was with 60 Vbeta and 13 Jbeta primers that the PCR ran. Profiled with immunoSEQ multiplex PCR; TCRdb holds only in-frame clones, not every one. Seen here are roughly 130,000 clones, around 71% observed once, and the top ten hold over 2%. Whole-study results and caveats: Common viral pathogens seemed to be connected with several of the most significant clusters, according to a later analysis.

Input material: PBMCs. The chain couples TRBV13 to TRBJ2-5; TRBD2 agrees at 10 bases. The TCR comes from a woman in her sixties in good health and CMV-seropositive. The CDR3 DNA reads TGTGCCAGCAGCTTGGGGCTAGCGGGGGACCTAGAGACCCAGTACTTC. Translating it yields CASSLGLAGDLETQYF.